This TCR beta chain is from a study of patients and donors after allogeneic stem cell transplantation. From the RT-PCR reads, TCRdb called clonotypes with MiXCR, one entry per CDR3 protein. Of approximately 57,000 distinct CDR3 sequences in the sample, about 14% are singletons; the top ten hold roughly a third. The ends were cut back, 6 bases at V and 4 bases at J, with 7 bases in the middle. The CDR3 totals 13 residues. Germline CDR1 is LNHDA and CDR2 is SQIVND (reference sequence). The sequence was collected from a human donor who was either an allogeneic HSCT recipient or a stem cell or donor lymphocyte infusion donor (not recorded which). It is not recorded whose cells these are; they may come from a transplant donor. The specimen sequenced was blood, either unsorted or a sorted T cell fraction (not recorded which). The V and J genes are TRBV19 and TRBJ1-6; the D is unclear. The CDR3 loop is CASSPGYNSPLHF. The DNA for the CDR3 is TGTGCCAGTAGCCCGGGTTATAATTCACCCCTCCACTTT.